This T cell receptor beta chain was profiled in a study of cytomegalovirus exposure and HLA in healthy donors. A multiplex PCR was run with 60 Vbeta primers and 13 Jbeta primers. TCRdb's table, derived via immunoSEQ multiplex PCR, lists solely in-frame clones and lacks some. The table includes 150,000 or so clones, over 75% detected once. On this clone: Its target is unknown.

Trimming cost V 4 bases and J 7 bases; bases outside gene matches: 7. The length of the CDR3 is 15 residues. In germline, CDR1 is SGHVS, CDR2 FQNEAQ. The study, taken as a whole, reports: Common viral pathogens (according to a later analysis) appeared linked to several of the most significant clusters.

Sample: PBMCs. The chain uses TRBV7-8 and TRBJ2-1; 10 nucleotides agree with TRBD2. The sequence was collected from a man aged 50-59 years in good health and CMV-seropositive. The CDR3 DNA reads as TGTGCCAGCAGCTACCGGGGAGCGGGAGGGAATGAGCAGTTCTTC. Translating it yields CASSYRGAGGNEQFF.